This T cell receptor beta chain emerged from a study of blood T cell repertoires in COVID-19. Whole-study context: Samples came from the United States, Italy and Spain, spanning acute and convalescent COVID-19.

As handled by the study authors: Reference gene primer amplification yielded estimated nucleated cell counts. The method was immunoSEQ multiplex PCR; TCRdb's version includes in-frame clones alone and lacks a portion of them. V and J calls plus clone size are reproduced from that table; the DNA served to infer D and trimming. The sample lists 400,000 or so clones; 70% to 90% were seen once. CDR1 and CDR2 (germline): SEHNR, FQNEAQ (reference sequence). The CDR3 runs to 14 residues. Trimming stripped 5 bases from V and 4 bases from J, with 14 bases between. Those who participated ranged in age from 18 to 89 years and resided in about two dozen US areas. Clinical history as reported by participants underpinned cohort assignment.

The specimen was PBMCs or T cells enriched from blood (not recorded which). The V gene is TRBV7-9, the J gene TRBJ1-2; D unresolved. The source is a woman aged 40 to 49 with acute COVID-19. The CDR3 loop reads CASSPSGSPYGYTF. DNA for the CDR3: TGTGCCAGCAGCCCGTCTGGCTCCCCCTATGGCTACACCTTC.